Given below is one T cell receptor (beta chain) in context. This record comes from a study of T cell changes during pregnancy in multiple sclerosis. The J segment lost 1 base and the V segment lost 4 bases, leaving 4 bases of the junction unmatched. The germline V gene encodes CDR1 KGHSH and CDR2 LQKENI. This CDR3 contains 15 residues. TCRdb's table, derived via immunoSEQ multiplex PCR, lists solely in-frame clones and lacks some. The repertoire includes 20,000 to 25,000 clones, around 93% of them detected once, and about 0.7% sits in the top ten. The source was CD4+ T cells from peripheral blood mononuclear cells, collected in the third trimester of pregnancy. The V and J genes are TRBV18 and TRBJ2-7, with TRBD1 matching over 10 bases. This TCR came from a female donor with multiple sclerosis, enrolled in a pregnancy study. CDR3 sequence: CASSRDRGGSYEQYF. Here the CDR3 DNA reads TGTGCCAGCTCACGGGACAGGGGTGGGTCCTACGAGCAGTACTTC.